This TCR beta chain came from a study of blood T cell repertoires in COVID-19. Whole-study context: The United States, Italy and Spain supplied acute and convalescent COVID-19 samples. Nucleic acid was either cDNA or gDNA, and it came from T cells, B-cell-depleted T cells, or PBMCs.

Germline CDR1 and CDR2: MNHEY and SMNVEV (reference sequence). V dropped 7 bases and J dropped 4; count of bases not matched to a gene: 13. CDR3 size: 15 residues. Per the original methods: It was from reference gene primer amplification that nucleated cell counts were estimated. TCRdb keeps only in-frame clones here, not all; method: immunoSEQ multiplex PCR. V, J and clone size are those of that table, while D and trimming were read from the DNA. The sample lists hundreds of thousands of clones; approximately 83% were seen once. This TCR came from a woman aged 45-60 years who had recovered from COVID-19. The chain uses TRBV27 and TRBJ2-7; 7 positions agree with TRBD1. Source material: peripheral blood. As DNA, the CDR3 is TGTGCCAGCAAACCTGTTGTGAGGGACAGATACGAGCAGTACTTC. Its translation is CASKPVVRDRYEQYF.